Following are 13 T cell receptor beta chains from one sample sequenced in a study of control samples from healthy donors and cancer patients. Some clones are missing from TCRdb's copy, which holds only in-frame ones; the method was immunoSEQ multiplex PCR. The sample records approximately 97,000 clones, about nine tenths being singletons. The sample comprised blood. Receptor source: a human donor in good health. The donor label of this sample is uncertain.

CDR3 in DNA: TGTGCCAGCGCCGAGGCGGGGAACACTGAAGCTTTCTTT. Protein: CASAEAGNTEAFF. V gene TRBV25-1 combines with J gene TRBJ1-1; D remains unclear. The V and J ends lost 8 bases and 1 base respectively, with 11 bases between them. Germline V gene lookup returns CDR1 MGHDK and CDR2 SYGVNS. The CDR3 spans 13 residues.

This chain connects TRBV6-2 or TRBV6-3 to TRBJ1-5; D is undetermined. The CDR3 covers 15 residues. Germline V gene data show CDR1 as MNHEY and CDR2 as SVGEGT. V was cut by 0 bases and J by 3 bases, with 9 bases left in between. CDR3 nucleotide sequence: TGTGCCAGCAGTTACTCGAGAGGCAACAATCAGCCCCAGCATTTT. It encodes CASSYSRGNNQPQHF.

This sequence joins TRBV28 and TRBJ1-5; no clear D gene. This CDR3 is 14 amino acids long. Between the trimmed V and J ends, which lost 2 bases and 8 bases, there was a span of 13 bases. Germline V gene data show CDR1 as MDHEN and CDR2 as SYDVKM. The CDR3 region has the DNA TGTGCCAGCAGTTTAGGTCAGCCTTACGAGCCCCAGCATTTT. The encoded protein is CASSLGQPYEPQHF.

By proportion, this clone is medium-sized. The chain joins TRBV20-1 to TRBJ1-1, with no clear D. Germline lookup yields CDR1 DFQATT and CDR2 SNEGSKA (reference sequence). The CDR3 has 11 amino acids. The V gene lost 3 bases and the J gene lost 3 bases, with 5 bases spanning the gap. DNA for the CDR3: TGCAGTGCTAGGGAATACACTGAAGCTTTCTTT. It yields the protein CSAREYTEAFF.

The V gene is TRBV5-4, the J gene TRBJ2-7, with 8 bases identical to TRBD2. The CDR3 has 15 amino acids. CDR1 SGHNT and CDR2 YYREEE come from the germline V gene (reference sequence). The V segment lost 0 bases and the J segment 3 bases; nucleotides outside the gene matches: 5. CDR3 sequence (DNA): TGTGCCAGCAGCTTGGAGCGGGGGACCCGCTACGAGCAGTACTTC. Translated, it gives CASSLERGTRYEQYF.

V is TRBV6-6 and J is TRBJ1-5; D is undetermined. CDR3 length: 11 amino acids. Germline V gene sequence: CDR1 MNHNY, CDR2 SVGAGI (reference sequence). V was pared by 5 bases and J by 3 bases, with 2 bases between. The CDR3 here is CASSNNQPQHF. The CDR3 coding sequence is TGTGCCAGCAGTAACAATCAGCCCCAGCATTTT.

This chain joins TRBV27 and TRBJ1-3, with 8 bases that match TRBD1. The ends lost 6 bases at V and 2 bases at J; junction bases unmatched: 3. Germline V lookup: CDR1 MNHEY, CDR2 SMNVEV (reference sequence). The CDR3 covers 14 residues. DNA of the CDR3: TGTGCCAGCAGACGACAGGGGACTGGAAACACCATATATTTT. Amino acid sequence: CASRRQGTGNTIYF.

This rearrangement joins TRBV7-9 to TRBJ2-2; D gene unclear. V lost 2 bases to trimming and J lost 6 bases, with 7 bases between them. Germline-derived CDR1 and CDR2 are SEHNR and FQNEAQ (reference sequence). There are 13 residues in the CDR3. In DNA form, the CDR3 reads TGTGCCAGCAGCTTAAGTTGGTCCGGGGAGCTGTTTTTT. Encoded protein: CASSLSWSGELFF.

The genes are TRBV19 and TRBJ2-1, with 7 bases fitting TRBD2. In germline, CDR1 is LNHDA, CDR2 SQIVND (reference sequence). This CDR3 is built from 17 residues. The V segment lost 6 bases and the J segment 0 bases; nucleotides outside the gene matches: 11. DNA for the CDR3: TGTGCCAGTAGGCCCGGGGGGACTGATAGCTCCTACAATGAGCAGTTCTTC. Its protein product is CASRPGGTDSSYNEQFF.

The chain employs TRBV30 and TRBJ1-2, with D hard to call. Germline V gene sequence: CDR1 GTSNPN, CDR2 SVGIG (reference sequence). V was shortened by 0 bases and J by 5 bases, with 19 bases between the two germline ends. The CDR3 runs 16 residues. The CDR3 region is CAWSVKGSGNTYGYTF. The CDR3 DNA follows: TGTGCCTGGAGTGTTAAAGGATCGGGCAACACTTATGGCTACACCTTC. Full variable domain (remainder filled in from reference TRBV30 and TRBJ1-2): SQTIHQWPATLVQPVGSPLSLECTVEGTSNPNLYWYRQAAGRGLQLLFYSVGIGQISSEVPQNLSASRPQDRQFILSSKKLLLSDSGFYLCAWSVKGSGNTYGYTFGSGTRLTVV.

The CDR3, as DNA: TGTGCCAGCAGCGTAGCTACGGTCGGGGAGCAGTACTTC. This gives the protein CASSVATVGEQYF. The V and J genes are TRBV9 and TRBJ2-7; D unclear. Germline loops: CDR1 SGDLS, CDR2 YYNGEE. Trimming pared 0 bases from V and 7 bases from J, leaving 11 bases between. The length of the CDR3 is 13 residues.

The V call is TRBV6-4, the J call TRBJ1-1, with unresolved D. Looked up from germline, CDR1 is MRHNA and CDR2 is SNTAGT. The CDR3 sequence is 13 residues long. The V gene lost 4 bases and the J gene lost 0 bases, with 6 bases spanning the gap. The DNA of the CDR3 is TGTGCCAGCAGTGGCGAACTGAACACTGAAGCTTTCTTT. Its translation is CASSGELNTEAFF.

This clone is a singleton in its sample. V is TRBV2 and J is TRBJ2-2; D possibly corresponds to TRBD1 (5 bases). Trimming stripped 6 bases from V and 4 bases from J, with 9 bases between. The germline V gene has CDR1 SNHLY and CDR2 FYNNEI. The CDR3 sequence is 13 residues long. The CDR3: CASRIGVTGELFF. The CDR3 nucleotides read TGTGCCAGCAGAATAGGGGTCACCGGGGAGCTGTTTTTT. The entire variable domain, with the rest obtained from reference TRBV2 and TRBJ2-2, is as follows: EPEVTQTPSHQVTQMGQEVILRCVPISNHLYFYWYRQILGQKVEFLVSFYNNEISEKSEIFDDQFSVERPDGSNFTLKIRSTKLEDSAMYFCASRIGVTGELFFGEGSRLTVL.